The present T cell receptor beta chain was sequenced within a study of CD8 T cells in ankylosing spondylitis. Study-level results: The clones that were linked to disease were reported to be significantly enriched in matched synovial fluid samples from ankylosing spondylitis patients.

Notes on this clonotype: Its antigen is as yet unknown.

TCRdb re-called the 5' RACE reads through MiXCR, storing one row per CDR3 protein. The sample carries approximately 350,000 distinct CDR3 sequences, about 14% recorded once. The CDR3 extends over 13 amino acids. The junction had 1 base not matched to a gene; V was cut back by 1 base and J by 3 bases. Germline CDR1 reads SQVTM; CDR2 reads ANQGSEA. This receptor was taken from a male donor with ankylosing spondylitis or in good health (not recorded which). The chain has TRBV29-1 and TRBJ1-1, with 8 bases fitting TRBD1. Specimen: blood, either unsorted or a sorted T cell fraction (not recorded which). CDR3 sequence reads: CSVEVQGDTEAFF. The CDR3, as DNA: TGCAGCGTTGAAGTACAGGGGGACACTGAAGCTTTCTTT.